This T cell receptor (beta chain) emerged from a study of blood T cells in healthy people across ages. Study observations and caveats: Measured against age, TCR beta diversity per million T cells decreased in a roughly linear manner. Both higher diversity and more naive CD4+ cells marked long-lived donors when set against aged donors.

The CDR3 covers 16 residues. Trimming at V came to 0 bases and at J to 2 bases, leaving 7 bases not matched to a gene. Per the germline V gene, CDR1 is LGHNA and CDR2 is YSLEER. At least 6 micrograms of total RNA were extracted per sample. The use of a sample-barcoded 5' primer and a J-beta primer mix characterized a second PCR of roughly 7 to 11 cycles. MiXCR was run by TCRdb on the 5' RACE reads, yielding one entry per CDR3 protein. Of fewer than 1,200,000 distinct CDR3 sequences listed, less than 25% are singletons. About this clonotype itself: Its antigen is undetermined.

These data also featured in a second study, about T cells of mothers and their children. As that report states: An overlap that was slightly higher, though non-significant, was seen in related mother-child pairs versus unrelated pairs.

Sequencing used blood. The rearrangement joins TRBV4-3 to TRBJ2-7; TRBD1 matches 7 bases. The receptor comes from a girl aged 2-10 years in good health. CDR3 nucleotide sequence: TGCGCCAGCAGCCAAGATCGTCGGGACAGCGCCTACGAGCAGTACTTC. This sequence encodes CASSQDRRDSAYEQYF.